At least ten counts were recorded for the clone carrying this T cell receptor (beta chain). What it binds is unknown. This specimen comes from a study of regulatory T cells in long-lasting Graves disease. Findings and limits, study-wide: Favored usage of TRBV28, TRBJ1-2 and TRBJ2-5 was recorded in persistent disease.

Regarding time point: newly diagnosed GD, antithyroid drugs for less than 3 months. RNA isolated from PBMCs was used to make the TCR library. The CDR3 is 16 residues long. V was pared by 1 base and J by 1 base, with 13 bases between. Per the germline V gene, CDR1 is SGHAT and CDR2 is FQNNGV. The authors built TCR beta libraries using iRepertoire HTBI primers and Arm-PCR of CDR3 regions. TCRdb itself ran the multiplex PCR reads through MiXCR, one entry per CDR3 protein. The sample consists of 420,000 or so distinct CDR3 sequences, around 15% of them appearing once. The sample was also reused in another study, on T cells in Graves' hyperthyroidism and ophthalmopathy. That work states: In the first-round RT-PCR of the TCR CDR3, the HTBI primer set was used. Expanded thyroid clonotypes (above 0.001) were mostly also found in blood.

The origin of this receptor is a woman younger than 30 with Graves disease. This chain joins TRBV11-2 and TRBJ1-1; D call uncertain. The sample here was peripheral blood mononuclear cells (PBMCs), taken at new diagnosis, from a patient treated with antithyroid drugs. The CDR3 sequence: CASSLAAGRTNTEAFF. The CDR3 nucleotides are TGTGCCAGCAGCTTAGCCGCCGGACGGACGAACACTGAAGCTTTCTTT. The complete variable domain, with remaining parts taken from reference TRBV11-2 and TRBJ1-1, reads EAGVAQSPRYKIIEKRQSVAFWCNPISGHATLYWYQQILGQGPKLLIQFQNNGVVDDSQLPKDRFSAERLKGVDSTLKIQPAKLEDSAVYLCASSLAAGRTNTEAFFGQGTRLTVV.